The 20 T cell receptor beta chains below come from one sample, sequenced in a study of CD8+CD57+ T cells in acquired aplastic anemia. Genomic DNA was employed as the template in profiling TCR beta VDJ and CDR3. Via MiXCR, TCRdb re-called the reads, giving one row per CDR3 protein. The table has under 250,000 distinct CDR3 sequences, 30% to 35% seen once; the top ten hold around 1.1%. Sample: sorted CD4+, CD8+, or CD8+CD57+ T cells (not recorded which) from PBMCs. These receptors were obtained from a human donor in good health, serving as a control.

This clonotype was picked up many times. This sequence joins TRBV10-1 and TRBJ1-5; D is possibly TRBD1 (6 bases). V lost 6 bases and J 9 bases, leaving 21 bases between the germline ends. CDR1 is WNHNN and CDR2 is SYGVQD in the germline V gene (reference sequence). The CDR3 is made up of 15 amino acids. CDR3 amino acids: CASRTRGYGITPQHF. The CDR3 coding sequence is TGCGCCAGCAGAACCAGGGGATATGGAATCACGCCCCAGCATTTT.

Worth noting for this clonotype: A read error is possible here, since a much larger clone lies one base away. This rearrangement joins TRBV20-1 to TRBJ2-7; 7 bases are shared with TRBD1. Germline assignment: CDR1 DFQATT and CDR2 SNEGSKA (reference sequence). The ends lost 6 bases at V and 9 bases at J; junction bases unmatched: 11. This CDR3 has 12 amino acids. Here the CDR3 reads CSAAGQVGGQYF. The CDR3 DNA reads TGCAGTGCGGCCGGACAGGTGGGCGGGCAGTACTTC.

The table lists this clonotype with many counts. J is TRBJ2-7 and V is TRBV12-3 or TRBV12-4; D not resolved. CDR3 length: 12 amino acids. The V gene lost 6 bases and the J gene lost 5 bases, with 11 bases spanning the gap. CDR3 protein: CASSSGTNEQYF. The CDR3 DNA follows: TGTGCCAGCAGCTCGGGTACGAACGAGCAGTACTTC.

There are many counts of this clonotype. V and J are TRBV2 and TRBJ2-3, with 8 nucleotides matching TRBD1. Germline CDR1 SNHLY, CDR2 FYNNEI. The length of the CDR3 is 14 residues. The V gene end was trimmed by 7 bases and the J gene end by 2 bases; junction bases not matched to a gene: 5. CDR3 amino acids: CASIRDRNTDTQYF. The CDR3 region has the DNA TGTGCCAGCATAAGGGACAGGAACACAGATACGCAGTATTTT.

This clonotype was seen repeatedly, ten times or more. The chain combines TRBV5-1 with TRBJ2-7; no clear D gene. Germline CDR1 reads SGHRS; CDR2 reads YFSETQ. V was clipped by 1 base and J by 3 bases, with 17 bases between them. The CDR3 totals 16 residues. CDR3 in amino acids: CASSLRVTSPLYEQYF. The DNA for the CDR3 is TGCGCCAGCAGCTTGCGAGTCACAAGTCCCCTCTACGAGCAGTACTTC.

This clonotype was observed many times. The chain recombines TRBV6-5 with TRBJ1-5, with D unclear. Germline CDR1 reads MNHEY; CDR2 reads SVGAGI. Trimming stripped 1 base from V and 7 bases from J, with 11 bases between. The CDR3 covers 14 residues. CDR3 sequence (DNA): TGTGCCAGCAGTTACTGGGGTATAGGGCAGCCCCAGCATTTT. The encoded protein is CASSYWGIGQPQHF.

This clonotype was observed a few times. This chain links TRBV10-1 with TRBJ1-1; D may be TRBD1 (5 bases). The CDR3 is 15 amino acids. Looked up from germline, CDR1 is WNHNN and CDR2 is SYGVQD (reference sequence). V was clipped by 6 bases and J by 1 base, with 15 bases between them. This CDR3 is CASSQGVVWNTEAFF. In DNA form, the CDR3 reads TGCGCCAGCAGCCAAGGGGTCGTATGGAACACTGAAGCTTTCTTT.

To note about this clonotype: A much larger clone lies one base from this, so it may be a read error. This rearrangement joins TRBV9 to TRBJ2-1; D is undetermined. The V and J ends lost 2 bases and 13 bases respectively, with 22 bases between them. Germline V gene sequence: CDR1 SGDLS, CDR2 YYNGEE. The CDR3 totals 15 residues. The CDR3 nucleotides are TGTGCCAGCAGCGTCCCTCCCTGGGCGGAAAACATTCAGTTCTTC. This translates into CASSVPPWAENIQFF.

The chain links TRBV6-2 or TRBV6-3 to TRBJ2-7, with 11 bases that match TRBD2. Germline V CDR1 and CDR2: MNHEY, SVGEGT. The length of the CDR3 is 15 residues. V shed 7 bases and J 1 base; nucleotides not matched to a gene: 6. The CDR3 loop reads CASTKLAGVSYEQYF. CDR3 in DNA: TGTGCCAGCACCAAACTAGCGGGGGTATCCTACGAGCAGTACTTC.

This clonotype was observed a few times. With a much larger clone just one base away, this may be a read error. The genes are TRBV19 and TRBJ2-1; tentatively, D is TRBD1 (6 bases). CDR3 size: 14 residues. V lost 8 bases, J lost 5 bases, and 16 bases lay in between. Germline assignment: CDR1 LNHDA and CDR2 SQIVND (reference sequence). The CDR3 sequence: CASGPQGSHNEQFF. The CDR3 region has the DNA TGTGCCAGTGGTCCACAGGGTTCCCACAATGAGCAGTTCTTC.

This clonotype was recorded many times. J is TRBJ2-3 and V is TRBV20-1; D is unclear. Per the germline V gene, CDR1 is DFQATT and CDR2 is SNEGSKA (reference sequence). The CDR3 runs 13 residues. Trimming removed 2 bases at V and 4 bases at J, with 10 bases between. This CDR3 is CSARLGSADTQYF. CDR3 DNA sequence: TGCAGTGCTAGATTAGGATCGGCAGATACGCAGTATTTT.

The chain couples TRBV2 to TRBJ1-4, with 9 bases fitting TRBD1. This CDR3 is 14 amino acids long. The germline gives CDR1 SNHLY, CDR2 FYNNEI. Trimming cost V 5 bases and J 6 bases; bases outside gene matches: 4. The CDR3 nucleotides read TGTGCCAGCAGTTTACGACAGGGGGATGAAAAACTGTTTTTT. This translates into CASSLRQGDEKLFF.

In its sample, this clonotype was seen many times. The chain uses TRBV30 and TRBJ2-7; 7 bases fit TRBD1. Germline V gives CDR1 GTSNPN, CDR2 SVGIG (reference sequence). The CDR3 has 13 residues. J lost 5 bases, V lost 4 bases, and 8 bases had no gene match. The CDR3 is CAWNVQGLDEQYF. The CDR3 bases are TGTGCCTGGAACGTACAGGGGCTCGACGAGCAGTACTTC.

For this clonotype: Just one base apart from a much larger clone, this may be a read error. The rearrangement joins TRBV20-1 to TRBJ2-5; D is unresolved. CDR1 is DFQATT, CDR2 SNEGSKA, per germline (reference sequence). Trimming removed 0 bases at V and 7 bases at J, with 12 bases between. This CDR3 contains 13 residues. For the CDR3, the DNA is TGCAGTGCTAGAGATCTGAAGGAAGGGACCCAGTACTTC. Its protein product is CSARDLKEGTQYF.

This clonotype appeared a few times. V and J are TRBV5-6 and TRBJ2-3, with TRBD2 matching 11 bases. Losses at the gene ends were 2 bases for V and 4 bases for J; bases not matched to a gene: 12. The CDR3 runs to 18 residues. The germline gives CDR1 SGHDT, CDR2 YYEEEE. The CDR3 loop is CASSLVRASGGNADTQYF. CDR3 in DNA: TGTGCCAGCAGCTTAGTCAGGGCTAGCGGGGGGAACGCAGATACGCAGTATTTT.

This clonotype was seen repeatedly, ten times or more. The chain is built from TRBV7-2 and TRBJ1-6; 7 nucleotides agree with TRBD1. CDR3 length: 17 amino acids. The V segment lost 5 bases and the J segment 8 bases; nucleotides outside the gene matches: 15. Germline V gene sequence: CDR1 SGHTA, CDR2 FQGNSA. Written as DNA, the CDR3 is TGTGCCAGCAGCCACCGATTCCGGGACAGTCGAGATTCACCCCTCCACTTT. Its protein is CASSHRFRDSRDSPLHF.

The rearrangement links TRBV5-1 to TRBJ1-1; 8 bases fit TRBD1. This CDR3 contains 14 residues. The trim removed 2 bases at V and 4 bases at J, leaving 4 bases unmatched. The germline CDR1 and CDR2 sequences are SGHRS and YFSETQ. The CDR3 DNA reads TGCGCCAGCAGCTTATCAGGGGGCGTCACTGAAGCTTTCTTT. It is translated as CASSLSGGVTEAFF.

This clonotype was recorded many times. The chain links TRBV10-3 to TRBJ1-6, with unresolved D. Germline loops: CDR1 ENHRY, CDR2 SYGVKD. This CDR3 comprises 20 residues. Trimming took off 2 bases at V and 0 bases at J, with 20 bases between the two ends. The CDR3 is CAISELWGGDGSSYNSPLHF. CDR3 DNA: TGTGCCATCAGTGAGCTTTGGGGAGGCGACGGAAGCTCCTATAATTCACCCCTCCACTTT.

In this sample, this clonotype turned up many times. The chain carries TRBV25-1 and TRBJ1-2, with D unresolved. Germline V gene lookup returns CDR1 MGHDK and CDR2 SYGVNS. The germline V and J ends were trimmed by 1 base and 4 bases, with 13 bases remaining between them. The CDR3 sequence is 15 residues long. The CDR3, as DNA: TGTGCCAGCAGTGAATTTAGTGGCACGGCCTATGGCTACACCTTC. This codes for CASSEFSGTAYGYTF.

This clonotype was counted only a few times. The chain employs TRBV2 and TRBJ1-5; 7 bases agree with TRBD1. CDR3 length: 14 residues. V shed 2 bases and J 4 bases; nucleotides not matched to a gene: 2. The germline gives CDR1 SNHLY, CDR2 FYNNEI. Written as DNA, the CDR3 is TGTGCCAGCAGTGAACAGGGGGGGAATCAGCCCCAGCATTTT. Its protein product is CASSEQGGNQPQHF.